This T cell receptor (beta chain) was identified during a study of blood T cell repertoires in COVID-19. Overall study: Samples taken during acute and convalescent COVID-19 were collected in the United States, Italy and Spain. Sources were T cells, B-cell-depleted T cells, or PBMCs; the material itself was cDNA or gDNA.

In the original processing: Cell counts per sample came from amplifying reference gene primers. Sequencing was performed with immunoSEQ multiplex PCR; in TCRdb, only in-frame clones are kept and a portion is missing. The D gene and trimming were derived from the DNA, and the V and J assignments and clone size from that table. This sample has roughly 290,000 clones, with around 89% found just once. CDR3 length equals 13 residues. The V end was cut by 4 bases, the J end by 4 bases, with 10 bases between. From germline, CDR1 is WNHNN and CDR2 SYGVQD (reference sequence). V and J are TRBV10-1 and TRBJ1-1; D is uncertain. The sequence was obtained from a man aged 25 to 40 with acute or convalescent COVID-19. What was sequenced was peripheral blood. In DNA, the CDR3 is TGCGCCAGCAGTGGAAGTGCGGGCACTGAAGCTTTCTTT. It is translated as CASSGSAGTEAFF.